A single sample is the source of the 14 T cell receptor beta chains below, sequenced in a study of T cells in Graves' hyperthyroidism and ophthalmopathy. Amplification of TCR beta CDR3 regions used RNA as the template. During a first-round RT-PCR of the TCR CDR3, the HTBI primer set was used. TCRdb independently ran MiXCR on the multiplex PCR reads; one entry per CDR3 protein. The sample has fewer than 350,000 distinct CDR3 sequences, roughly 19% seen once; the top ten hold under 45%. The specimen sequenced was blood. These receptor sequences come from a man aged 50 to 59 with Graves' ophthalmopathy.

V and J are TRBV7-2 and TRBJ1-5; TRBD1 agrees at 8 bases. The CDR3 totals 15 residues. The J segment lost 4 bases and the V segment lost 5 bases, leaving 7 bases of the junction unmatched. Germline V gives CDR1 SGHTA, CDR2 FQGNSA. This chain's CDR3 is CASSPGTGVNQPQHF. In DNA, the CDR3 is TGTGCCAGCAGCCCGGGGACAGGAGTTAATCAGCCCCAGCATTTT. Together with reference TRBV7-2 and TRBJ1-5, the CDR3 gives the full variable domain: GAGVSQSPSNKVTEKGKDVELRCDPISGHTALYWYRQSLGQGLEFLIYFQGNSAPDKSGLPSDRFSAERTGGSVSTLTIQRTQQEDSAVYLCASSPGTGVNQPQHFGDGTRLSIL.

A few counts support this clonotype. The V call is TRBV2, the J call TRBJ1-4; 7 bases are shared with TRBD1. The CDR3 is made up of 13 amino acids. CDR1 is SNHLY and CDR2 is FYNNEI in the germline V gene. V dropped 7 bases and J dropped 7; count of bases not matched to a gene: 6. The CDR3 sequence is CASNRDSGEKLFF. The CDR3 DNA sequence: TGTGCCAGCAATCGGGACAGCGGTGAAAAACTGTTTTTT.

The chain employs TRBV10-3 and TRBJ2-1; a weak D match, TRBD1 (6 bases). This CDR3 has 14 amino acids. With 0 bases removed from V and 8 bases from J, the gap between germline ends came to 11 bases. Germline V gene lookup returns CDR1 ENHRY and CDR2 SYGVKD. CDR3 region: CAISESSRGYEQFF. DNA of the CDR3: TGTGCCATCAGTGAGTCCAGCAGGGGCTATGAGCAGTTCTTC.

This clonotype was counted ten times or more. The chain uses TRBV2 and TRBJ2-7; D possibly corresponds to TRBD1 (6 bases). The CDR3 loop spans 13 amino acids. Germline V gene data show CDR1 as SNHLY and CDR2 as FYNNEI. V was cut by 6 bases and J by 2 bases, with 11 bases left in between. The CDR3 nucleotides are TGTGCCAGCAGGGACGGACAGCCCTACGAGCAGTACTTC. Translating it yields CASRDGQPYEQYF.

This clonotype has ten or more counts. The chain couples TRBV11-2 to TRBJ2-7; 7 bases are shared with TRBD2. The CDR3 totals 17 residues. From germline, CDR1 is SGHAT and CDR2 FQNNGV. The V gene end was trimmed by 3 bases and the J gene end by 0 bases; junction bases not matched to a gene: 11. DNA of the CDR3: TGTGCCAGCAGCTTGAGAGGGCGGGAGTTCCCCTCCTACGAGCAGTACTTC. Encoded protein: CASSLRGREFPSYEQYF.

To note about this clonotype: A much larger clone differs by one base, so this may be a read error. The V and J genes are TRBV30 and TRBJ1-2; unclear D gene. Trimming removed 4 bases at V and 2 bases at J, with 14 bases between. The CDR3 is 14 residues long. CDR1 GTSNPN and CDR2 SVGIG come from the germline V gene (reference sequence). In DNA form, the CDR3 reads TGTGCCTGGACGTCTGGGGAATGGAACTATGGCTACACCTTC. This codes for CAWTSGEWNYGYTF.

This chain joins TRBV6-2 or TRBV6-3 and TRBJ1-1; a possible D gene is TRBD1 (6 bases). This CDR3 comprises 17 residues. In germline, CDR1 is MNHEY, CDR2 SVGEGT. V was shortened by 7 bases and J by 2 bases, with 23 bases between the two germline ends. CDR3 residues: CASINAGHLGGNTEAFF. CDR3 sequence (DNA): TGTGCCAGCATTAATGCGGGACACCTGGGCGGAAACACTGAAGCTTTCTTT.

This clonotype was seen a few times. This chain uses TRBV30 with TRBJ2-3; 7 bases line up with TRBD2. CDR1 and CDR2 from the germline V gene are GTSNPN and SVGIG (reference sequence). The V and J ends lost 0 bases and 3 bases, in that order; junction bases with no gene match: 9. The CDR3 covers 16 residues. This chain's CDR3 is CAWSVPEGGRTDTQYF. DNA for the CDR3: TGTGCCTGGAGTGTACCCGAGGGAGGGCGGACAGATACGCAGTATTTT.

The CDR3 nucleotides are TGTGCCACCAGCGTGGGATCCTTGAACACTGAAGCTTTCTTT. Its translation is CATSVGSLNTEAFF. This chain links TRBV15 with TRBJ1-1; unclear D gene. This CDR3 has 14 amino acids. Deletions cut 5 bases from V and 0 bases from J, with 10 bases between. Per germline, CDR1 LNHNV and CDR2 YYDKDF (reference sequence).

The chain recombines TRBV5-1 with TRBJ1-6; D unclear. The CDR3 length is 13 residues. Germline V gene sequence: CDR1 SGHRS, CDR2 YFSETQ. With 6 bases removed from V and 5 bases from J, the gap between germline ends came to 9 bases. CDR3 sequence (DNA): TGCGCCAGCAATGGTGGGGATAATTCACCCCTCCACTTT. Protein: CASNGGDNSPLHF.

Many counts were recorded for this clonotype. This chain links TRBV28 with TRBJ1-2; perhaps TRBD1 as D (5 bases). The germline V gene encodes CDR1 MDHEN and CDR2 SYDVKM. CDR3 length: 14 residues. V shed 6 bases and J shed 5 bases, with 16 bases lying between them. For the CDR3, the DNA is TGTGCCAGCAGCCCCCCGCCCCGGGGGTATGGCTACACCTTC. Its protein is CASSPPPRGYGYTF.

This clonotype was seen repeatedly, ten times or more. This chain links TRBV3-1 with TRBJ2-1; TRBD2 agrees at 12 bases. Germline CDR1 reads LGHDT; CDR2 reads YNNKEL (reference sequence). V shed 1 base, J shed 9 bases, and the junction held 13 bases outside the gene matches. The CDR3 is made up of 18 amino acids. The CDR3 DNA reads TGTGCCAGCAGCCAAGTAGGACTGGCTAGCGGGAGGGTGGTTGAGCAGTTCTTC. Translating it yields CASSQVGLASGRVVEQFF.

This clonotype was counted a few times. CDR3 nucleotide sequence: TGTGCCAGCAGCTTGGGTAGAGACAGGGGGTTCCACGAGCAGTACTTC. Encoded protein: CASSLGRDRGFHEQYF. The chain couples TRBV7-9 to TRBJ2-7, with 9 nucleotides matching TRBD1. The length of the CDR3 is 16 residues. Germline CDR1 is SEHNR and CDR2 is FQNEAQ (reference sequence). V lost 3 bases and J lost 5; bases outside the gene matches: 11.

J is TRBJ2-1 and V is TRBV20-1; TRBD2 matches at 8 bases. CDR3 size: 16 residues. J lost 6 bases, V lost 1 base, and 11 bases had no gene match. Germline V gene data show CDR1 as DFQATT and CDR2 as SNEGSKA (reference sequence). The chain's CDR3 is CSARAPTSGTSNEQFF. The CDR3 bases are TGCAGTGCTAGAGCCCCCACTAGCGGAACCTCCAATGAGCAGTTCTTC.